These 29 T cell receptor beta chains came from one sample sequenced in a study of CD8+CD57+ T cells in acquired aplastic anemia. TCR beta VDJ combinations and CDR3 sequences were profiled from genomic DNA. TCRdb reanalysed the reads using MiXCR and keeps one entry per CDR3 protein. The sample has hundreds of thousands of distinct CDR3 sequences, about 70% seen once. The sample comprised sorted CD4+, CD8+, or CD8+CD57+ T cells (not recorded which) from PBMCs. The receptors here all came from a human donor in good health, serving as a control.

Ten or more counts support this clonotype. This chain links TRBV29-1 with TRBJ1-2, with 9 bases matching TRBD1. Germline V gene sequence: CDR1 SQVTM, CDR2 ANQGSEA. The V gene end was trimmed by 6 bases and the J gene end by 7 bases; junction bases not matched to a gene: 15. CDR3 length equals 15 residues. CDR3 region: CSVSSPGQGVRGYTF. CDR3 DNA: TGCAGCGTCTCAAGCCCGGGACAGGGAGTACGTGGCTACACCTTC.

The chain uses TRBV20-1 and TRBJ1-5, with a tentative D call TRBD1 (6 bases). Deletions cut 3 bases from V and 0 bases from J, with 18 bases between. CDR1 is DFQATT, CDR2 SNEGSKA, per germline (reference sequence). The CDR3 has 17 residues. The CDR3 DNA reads TGCAGTGCTAGTCATAAAGGAGGGACATATAGCAATCAGCCCCAGCATTTT. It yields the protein CSASHKGGTYSNQPQHF.

CDR3 DNA: TGCAGTGCTCAAGGGATGCCCGGCGAGCGCTACGAGCAGTACTTC. It encodes CSAQGMPGERYEQYF. The rearrangement uses TRBV20-1 and TRBJ2-7; no reliable D call. Looked up from germline, CDR1 is DFQATT and CDR2 is SNEGSKA (reference sequence). Trimming removed 5 bases at V and 3 bases at J, with 20 bases between. The CDR3 has 15 amino acids.

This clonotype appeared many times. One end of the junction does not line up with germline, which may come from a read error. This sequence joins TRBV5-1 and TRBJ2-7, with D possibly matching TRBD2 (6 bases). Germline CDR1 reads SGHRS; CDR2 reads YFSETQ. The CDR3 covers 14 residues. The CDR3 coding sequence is TGTGCCAGCAGCTTAGCCGGGAGCTCCTACGAGCAGTACTTC. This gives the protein CASSLAGSSYEQYF.

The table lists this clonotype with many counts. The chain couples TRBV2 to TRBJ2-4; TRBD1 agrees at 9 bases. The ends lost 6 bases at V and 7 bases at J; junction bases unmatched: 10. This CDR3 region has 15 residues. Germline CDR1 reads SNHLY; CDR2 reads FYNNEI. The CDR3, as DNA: TGTGCCAGCAGCGCGGACAGGGGCGATTGGAACATTCAGTACTTC. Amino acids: CASSADRGDWNIQYF.

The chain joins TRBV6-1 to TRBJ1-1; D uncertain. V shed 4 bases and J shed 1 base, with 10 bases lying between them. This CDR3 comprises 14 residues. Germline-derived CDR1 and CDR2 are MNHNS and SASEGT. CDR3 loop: CASSGRTGNTEAFF. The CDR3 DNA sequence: TGTGCCAGCAGTGGACGGACGGGGAACACTGAAGCTTTCTTT.

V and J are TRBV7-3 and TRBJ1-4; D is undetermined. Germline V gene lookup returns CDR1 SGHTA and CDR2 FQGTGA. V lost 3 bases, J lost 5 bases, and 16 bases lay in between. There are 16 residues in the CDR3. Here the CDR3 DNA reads TGTGCCAGCAGCTTCAGCCCGGGGTTGTACAATGAAAAACTGTTTTTT. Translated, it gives CASSFSPGLYNEKLFF.

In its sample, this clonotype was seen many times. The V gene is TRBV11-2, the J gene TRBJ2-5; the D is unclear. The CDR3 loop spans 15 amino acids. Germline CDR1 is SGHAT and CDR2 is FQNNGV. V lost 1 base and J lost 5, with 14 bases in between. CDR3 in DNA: TGTGCCAGCAGCTTAGTTATAGGAAGGAGCGAGACCCAGTACTTC. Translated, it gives CASSLVIGRSETQYF.

The CDR3 nucleotides read TGCAGCGTTGAGCTAGCGGGGGGGCCGGAGACCCAGTACTTC. The encoded protein is CSVELAGGPETQYF. V gene TRBV29-1 combines with J gene TRBJ2-5; 12 positions match TRBD2. V lost 3 bases to trimming and J lost 5 bases; unmatched junction nucleotides: 4. Germline lookup yields CDR1 SQVTM and CDR2 ANQGSEA. The CDR3 has 14 residues. The entire variable domain, with the rest obtained from reference TRBV29-1 and TRBJ2-5, is as follows: SAVISQKPSRDICQRGTSLTIQCQVDSQVTMMFWYRQQPGQSLTLIATANQGSEATYESGFVIDKFPISRPNLTFSTLTVSNMSPEDSSIYLCSVELAGGPETQYFGPGTRLLVL.

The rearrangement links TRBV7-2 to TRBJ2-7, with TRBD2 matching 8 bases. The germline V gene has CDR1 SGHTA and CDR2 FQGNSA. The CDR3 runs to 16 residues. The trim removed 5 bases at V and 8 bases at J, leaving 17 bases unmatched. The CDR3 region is CASSLGRGGLLEQQYF. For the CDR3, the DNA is TGTGCCAGCAGCCTAGGACGGGGGGGCTTGCTGGAGCAGCAGTACTTC.

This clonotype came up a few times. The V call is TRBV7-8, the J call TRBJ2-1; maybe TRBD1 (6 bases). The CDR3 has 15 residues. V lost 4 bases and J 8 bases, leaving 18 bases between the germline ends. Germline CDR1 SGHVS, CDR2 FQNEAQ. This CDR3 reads CASSSEGHPNDEQFF. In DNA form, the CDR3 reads TGTGCCAGCAGCTCAGAGGGACATCCCAACGATGAGCAGTTCTTC.

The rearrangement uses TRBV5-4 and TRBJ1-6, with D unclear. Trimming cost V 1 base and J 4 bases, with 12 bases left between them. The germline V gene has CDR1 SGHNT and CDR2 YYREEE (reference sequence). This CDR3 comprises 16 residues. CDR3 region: CASSLKEAGYNSPLHF. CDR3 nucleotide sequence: TGTGCCAGCAGCTTGAAGGAGGCGGGATATAATTCACCCCTCCACTTT.

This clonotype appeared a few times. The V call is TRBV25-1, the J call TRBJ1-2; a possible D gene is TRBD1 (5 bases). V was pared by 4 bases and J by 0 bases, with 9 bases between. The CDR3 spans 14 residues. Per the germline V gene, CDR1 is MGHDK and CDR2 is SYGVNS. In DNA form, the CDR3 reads TGTGCCAGCAGTGTACAGGCGACTAACTATGGCTACACCTTC. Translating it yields CASSVQATNYGYTF.

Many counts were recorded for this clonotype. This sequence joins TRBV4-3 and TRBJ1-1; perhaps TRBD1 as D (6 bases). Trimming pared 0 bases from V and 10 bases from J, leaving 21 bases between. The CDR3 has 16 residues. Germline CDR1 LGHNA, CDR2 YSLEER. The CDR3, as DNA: TGCGCCAGCAGCCAAGATTGGTACAGGGTGGGGTTTCGAGCTTTCTTT. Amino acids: CASSQDWYRVGFRAFF.

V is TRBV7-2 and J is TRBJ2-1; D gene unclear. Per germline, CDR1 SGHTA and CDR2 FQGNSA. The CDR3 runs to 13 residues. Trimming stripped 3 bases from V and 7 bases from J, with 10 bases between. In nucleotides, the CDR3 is TGTGCCAGCAGCTTGCTGGAAATGAATGAGCAGTTCTTC. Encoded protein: CASSLLEMNEQFF.

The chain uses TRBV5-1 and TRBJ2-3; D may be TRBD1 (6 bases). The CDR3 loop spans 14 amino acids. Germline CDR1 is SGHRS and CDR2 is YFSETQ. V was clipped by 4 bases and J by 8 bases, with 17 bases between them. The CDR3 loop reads CASSPWDIQGTQYF. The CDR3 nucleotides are TGCGCCAGCAGCCCATGGGACATCCAAGGTACGCAGTATTTT.

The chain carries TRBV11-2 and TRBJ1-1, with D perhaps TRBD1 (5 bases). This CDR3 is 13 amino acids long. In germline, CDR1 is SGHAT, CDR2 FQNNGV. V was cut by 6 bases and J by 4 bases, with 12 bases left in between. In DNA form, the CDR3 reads TGTGCCAGCAGGGGAATCGGGGGCACTGAAGCTTTCTTT. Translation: CASRGIGGTEAFF.

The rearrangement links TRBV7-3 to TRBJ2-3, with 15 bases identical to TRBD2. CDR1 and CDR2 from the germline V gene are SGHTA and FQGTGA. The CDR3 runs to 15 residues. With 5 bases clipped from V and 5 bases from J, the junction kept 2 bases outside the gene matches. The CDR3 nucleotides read TGTGCCAGCAGCGTGGGACTAGCGGGGGGAGATACGCAGTATTTT. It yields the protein CASSVGLAGGDTQYF.

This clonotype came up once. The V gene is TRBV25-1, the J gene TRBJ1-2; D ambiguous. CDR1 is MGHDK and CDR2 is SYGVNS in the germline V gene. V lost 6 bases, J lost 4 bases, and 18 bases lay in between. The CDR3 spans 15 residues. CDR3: CASSARPGTSYGYTF. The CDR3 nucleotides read TGTGCCAGCAGCGCACGACCGGGAACCTCCTATGGCTACACCTTC.

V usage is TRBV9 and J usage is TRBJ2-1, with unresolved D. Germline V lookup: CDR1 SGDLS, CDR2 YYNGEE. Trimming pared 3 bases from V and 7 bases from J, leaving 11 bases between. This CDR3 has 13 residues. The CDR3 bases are TGTGCCAGCAGCGCACGCCTCGGGAATGAGCAGTTCTTC. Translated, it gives CASSARLGNEQFF.

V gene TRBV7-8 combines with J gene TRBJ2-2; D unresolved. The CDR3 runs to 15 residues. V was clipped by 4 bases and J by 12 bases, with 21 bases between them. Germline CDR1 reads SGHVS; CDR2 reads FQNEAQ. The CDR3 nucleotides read TGTGCCAGCAGCTGTCATCCTGGTGCCACCGAGCAGCTGTTTTTT. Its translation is CASSCHPGATEQLFF.

CDR3 DNA: TGCAGTGCTAGGAAGAGGGGAAGTGTAAAACTGTTTTTT. Protein sequence: CSARKRGSVKLFF. The chain is built from TRBV20-1 and TRBJ1-4, with D maybe TRBD1 (5 bases). V was clipped by 3 bases and J by 10 bases, with 15 bases between them. Germline V gene sequence: CDR1 DFQATT, CDR2 SNEGSKA (reference sequence). The CDR3 extends over 13 amino acids.

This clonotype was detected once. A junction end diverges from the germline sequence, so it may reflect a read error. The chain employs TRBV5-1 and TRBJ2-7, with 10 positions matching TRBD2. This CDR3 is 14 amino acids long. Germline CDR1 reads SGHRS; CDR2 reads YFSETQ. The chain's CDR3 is CASSASGGNYERYF. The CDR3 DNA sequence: TGCGCCAGCAGCGCTAGCGGGGGTAACTACGAGCGGTACTTC.

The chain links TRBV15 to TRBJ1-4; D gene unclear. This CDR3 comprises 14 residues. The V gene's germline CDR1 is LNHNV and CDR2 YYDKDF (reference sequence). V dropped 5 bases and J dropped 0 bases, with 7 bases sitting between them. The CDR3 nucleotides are TGTGCCACCAGCCTAGAGTCAACTAATGAAAAACTGTTTTTT. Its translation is CATSLESTNEKLFF.

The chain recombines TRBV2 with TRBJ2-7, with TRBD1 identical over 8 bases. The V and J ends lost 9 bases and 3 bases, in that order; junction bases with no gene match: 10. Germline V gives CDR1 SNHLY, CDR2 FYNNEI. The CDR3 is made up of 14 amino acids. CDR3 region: CASTTGQGHYEQYF. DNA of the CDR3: TGTGCCAGTACCACAGGACAGGGACACTACGAGCAGTACTTC.

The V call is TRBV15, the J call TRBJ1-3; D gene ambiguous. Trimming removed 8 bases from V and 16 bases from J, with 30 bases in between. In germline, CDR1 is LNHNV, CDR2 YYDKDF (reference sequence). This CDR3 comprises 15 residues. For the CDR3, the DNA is TGTGCCACCCGCCGTGGGAACACCTACAGAGATACCCAGTATTTT. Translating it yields CATRRGNTYRDTQYF.

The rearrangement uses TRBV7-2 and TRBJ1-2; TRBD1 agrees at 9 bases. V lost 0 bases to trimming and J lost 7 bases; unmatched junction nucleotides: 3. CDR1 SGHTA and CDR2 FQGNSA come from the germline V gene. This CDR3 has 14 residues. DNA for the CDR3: TGTGCCAGCAGCTTAGCGCCGACAGGGGGTGGCTACACCTTC. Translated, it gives CASSLAPTGGGYTF.

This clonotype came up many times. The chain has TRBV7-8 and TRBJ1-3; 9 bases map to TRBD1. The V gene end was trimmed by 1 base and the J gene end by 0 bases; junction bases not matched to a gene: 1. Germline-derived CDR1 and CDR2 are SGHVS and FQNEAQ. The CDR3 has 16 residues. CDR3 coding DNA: TGTGCCAGCAGCTTAGTGGGACAGGGCTCTGGAAACACCATATATTTT. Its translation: CASSLVGQGSGNTIYF.

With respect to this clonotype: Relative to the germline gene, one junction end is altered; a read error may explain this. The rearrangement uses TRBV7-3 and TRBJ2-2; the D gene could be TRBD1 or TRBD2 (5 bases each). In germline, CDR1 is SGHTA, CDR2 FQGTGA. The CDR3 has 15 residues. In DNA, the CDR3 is TGTGCCAGCAGCCGGCAGGGTGGCATCGACGGGGAGTTGTTTTTT. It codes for CASSRQGGIDGELFF.